Presented here are 10 T cell receptor beta chains from one specimen sequenced in a study of molecular identifiers for immune sequencing clone quantification. TCRdb analysed the PCR reads with MiXCR anew, one entry per CDR3 protein. The sample holds some 590,000 distinct CDR3 sequences, around 25% seen once. Sequenced sample: naive CD8+ T cells from blood, with Jurkat cell RNA spiked in. The subset is: FACS-sorted CD8+CD4-CCR7+CD45RA+ naive T cells. Source of these receptors: a human donor in good health. Some libraries in this study had Jurkat cell RNA spiked in.

The rearrangement uses TRBV28 and TRBJ2-5; 7 bases agree with TRBD1. Germline lookup yields CDR1 MDHEN and CDR2 SYDVKM. This CDR3 region has 14 residues. V was clipped by 5 bases and J by 5 bases; unmatched bases: 8. The CDR3 here is CASSPQGVGETQYF. The CDR3 nucleotides read TGTGCCAGCAGTCCTCAGGGGGTAGGGGAGACCCAGTACTTC.

There are a few counts of this clonotype. The chain joins TRBV6-2 or TRBV6-3 to TRBJ2-7; 14 positions agree with TRBD2. CDR1 MNHEY and CDR2 SVGEGT come from the germline V gene. The CDR3 sequence is 15 residues long. J lost 4 bases, V lost 4 bases, and 3 bases had no gene match. CDR3 amino acids: CASSLGLAGEYEQYF. The CDR3, as DNA: TGTGCCAGCAGTTTGGGACTAGCGGGAGAATACGAGCAGTACTTC.

J is TRBJ2-1 and V is TRBV30, with a tentative D call TRBD1 (5 bases). Trimming cost V 0 bases and J 4 bases, with 13 bases left between them. Germline V CDR1 and CDR2: GTSNPN, SVGIG (reference sequence). The CDR3 covers 15 residues. The CDR3: CAWSVGQGLYNEQFF. CDR3 coding DNA: TGTGCCTGGAGTGTAGGGCAGGGTCTTTACAATGAGCAGTTCTTC.

The chain joins TRBV12-3 or TRBV12-4 to TRBJ1-2; D ambiguous. Between the trimmed V and J ends, which lost 2 bases and 0 bases, there was a span of 13 bases. The CDR3 sequence is 16 residues long. The CDR3 reads CASSLNPTGANYGYTF. The DNA of the CDR3 is TGTGCCAGCAGTTTAAACCCAACCGGGGCTAACTATGGCTACACCTTC.

V usage is TRBV7-9 and J usage is TRBJ1-4, with TRBD1 matching 9 bases. After removal of 5 bases from V and 2 bases from J, the junction contained 9 bases not matched to a gene. CDR1 SEHNR and CDR2 FQNEAQ come from the germline V gene (reference sequence). There are 17 residues in the CDR3. The CDR3 sequence: CASSAGQGSATNEKLFF. In DNA, the CDR3 is TGTGCCAGCAGCGCTGGACAGGGGAGCGCGACTAATGAAAAACTGTTTTTT.

This clonotype was seen a few times. This chain joins TRBV4-2 and TRBJ2-1; 12 positions match TRBD2. The junction had 8 bases not matched to a gene; V was cut back by 4 bases and J by 7 bases. Germline CDR1 and CDR2: LGHNA and YNFKEQ. The CDR3 extends over 16 amino acids. The CDR3 sequence is CASSLEGLAGSNEQFF. The DNA for the CDR3 is TGTGCCAGCAGCCTAGAAGGACTAGCGGGGTCTAATGAGCAGTTCTTC.

This clonotype was seen only a few times. The germline gene is not matched at one end of the junction; a read error may be the cause. The chain couples TRBV14 to TRBJ2-5, with D perhaps matching TRBD2 (6 bases). CDR1 is SGHDN and CDR2 is FVKESK in the germline V gene. The CDR3 extends over 16 amino acids. CDR3 DNA: TGTGCCAGCAGCCAAGATCTTGTACTAGCACAAGAGCCCCAGTACTTC. The encoded protein is CASSQDLVLAQEPQYF.

Remarks on this clonotype: At one end the junction does not follow the germline gene, possibly because of a read error. The rearrangement joins TRBV6-1 to TRBJ1-5; TRBD1 matches at 9 bases. The germline V gene has CDR1 MNHNS and CDR2 SASEGT. This CDR3 has 14 amino acids. The CDR3 loop is CASSHRGQYQSQHF. DNA for the CDR3: TGTGCCAGCAGTCACAGGGGGCAATATCAGTCCCAGCATTTT.

This clonotype was found a few times. The chain employs TRBV9 and TRBJ1-1; D gene uncertain. The CDR3 extends over 14 amino acids. Germline V gene lookup returns CDR1 SGDLS and CDR2 YYNGEE. Trimming removed 5 bases at V and 1 base at J, with 12 bases between. The CDR3 protein is CASRALEANTEAFF. The CDR3 bases are TGTGCCAGCAGAGCTTTAGAGGCGAACACTGAAGCTTTCTTT.

This clonotype was seen only once. The chain is built from TRBV7-2 and TRBJ1-1; maybe TRBD1 (6 bases). The CDR3 has 14 residues. The ends were cut back, 4 bases at V and 8 bases at J, with 17 bases in the middle. CDR1 and CDR2 (germline): SGHTA, FQGNSA. In DNA, the CDR3 is TGTGCCAGCAGCTCCTCGGAGAGGGGGACGGAAGCTTTCTTT. Translating it yields CASSSSERGTEAFF.